A selection of T cell receptor beta chains follows, all from one sample in a study of CD8+CD57+ T cells in acquired aplastic anemia. One entry per CDR3 protein results from TCRdb running MiXCR on the reads. The sample lists 150,000 to 200,000 distinct CDR3 sequences, about half occurring once. The sample consisted of sorted CD4+, CD8+, or CD8+CD57+ T cells (not recorded which) from PBMCs. The receptors were gathered from a human donor with aplastic anemia. CDR3s include the opening cysteine and the closing phenylalanine or tryptophan. The D gene is left open where the match is weak. Size is omitted from some rows. Given values are once, few, many or a class for expanded clones.

cdr3_aa	cdr3_nt	v_call	j_call	d_call	clone_size
CASSSGQLAKNIQYF	TGTGCCAGCAGCTCCGGACAGCTAGCCAAAAACATTCAGTACTTC	TRBV2	TRBJ2-4	NA	few
CASSSVSSYNEQFF	TGTGCCAGCAGTTCTGTTAGCTCCTACAATGAGCAGTTCTTC	TRBV6-5	TRBJ2-1	NA	many
CSAAGYRGEQYF	TGCAGTGCGGCAGGGTACCGGGGCGAGCAGTACTTC	TRBV20-1	TRBJ2-7	NA	NA
CASSDRMTSGGAWGEQFF	TGTGCCAGCAGCGATAGAATGACTAGCGGGGGGGCTTGGGGTGAGCAGTTCTTC	TRBV9	TRBJ2-1	TRBD2	few
CATQRSGSTDTQYF	TGTGCCACCCAACGGAGCGGGAGCACAGATACGCAGTATTTT	TRBV10-3	TRBJ2-3	NA	few
CASSTRGGSTDTQYF	TGTGCCAGCAGCACCCGGGGCGGGAGCACAGATACGCAGTATTTT	TRBV24-1	TRBJ2-3	NA	NA
CSANYRVSGEKLFF	TGCAGTGCAAACTACAGGGTGAGCGGGGAAAAACTGTTTTTT	TRBV20-1	TRBJ1-4	NA	NA
CASSLVAGGINIQYF	TGTGCCAGCAGCTTAGTAGCGGGGGGGATAAACATTCAGTACTTC	TRBV7-2	TRBJ2-4	TRBD2	few
CASSLKGKAFF	TGTGCCAGCAGCTTAAAGGGGAAAGCTTTCTTT	TRBV7-2	TRBJ1-1	NA	NA
CASSESQGLYDTEAFF	TGCGCCAGCAGTGAGTCCCAGGGACTTTACGACACTGAAGCTTTCTTT	TRBV10-1	TRBJ1-1	NA	NA
CASSPGVDEKLFF	TGTGCCAGCAGCCCCGGCGTAGATGAAAAACTGTTTTTT	TRBV7-9	TRBJ1-4	NA	many
CASSPRVADSSYNEQFF	TGTGCCAGCTCACCAAGGGTAGCGGACAGCTCCTACAATGAGCAGTTCTTC	TRBV18	TRBJ2-1	NA	few
CVSSRRRGEKFNEQFF	TGTGTCAGCAGCCGCAGAAGGGGGGAAAAATTCAATGAGCAGTTCTTC	TRBV11-1	TRBJ2-1	NA	NA
CSVRYGIYEQYF	TGCAGCGTCAGGTATGGAATCTACGAGCAGTACTTC	TRBV29-1	TRBJ2-7	NA	few
CASSLAGRGDSPLHF	TGTGCCAGCAGCTTAGCAGGCAGGGGGGATTCACCCCTCCACTTT	TRBV7-2	TRBJ1-6	TRBD1	many
CASIRGGGSGYTF	TGTGCCAGCATCAGGGGAGGGGGCTCTGGCTACACCTTC	TRBV2	TRBJ1-2	TRBD1	NA
CSASYRKSSYNEQFF	TGCAGTGCCTCGTACCGGAAAAGCTCCTACAATGAGCAGTTCTTC	TRBV20-1	TRBJ2-1	NA	NA
CVSSLYDSNYGYTF	TGTGTCAGCAGCTTGTACGACAGTAACTATGGCTACACCTTC	TRBV7-9	TRBJ1-2	NA	NA
CATSKASGTGRTEAFF	TGTGCCACCAGCAAAGCCTCCGGGACGGGACGCACCGAAGCTTTCTTT	TRBV15	TRBJ1-1	NA	NA
CASSLGPVPTDTQYF	TGTGCCAGCAGCTTAGGCCCCGTACCCACAGATACGCAGTATTTT	TRBV7-8	TRBJ2-3	NA	NA
CASSPEPRSYEQYF	TGTGCCAGCAGCCCAGAACCCCGGTCCTACGAGCAGTACTTC	TRBV7-6	TRBJ2-7	NA	once
CSVEKDNTDTQYF	TGCAGCGTTGAAAAGGACAACACAGATACGCAGTATTTT	TRBV29-1	TRBJ2-3	NA	NA
CASSTRQGPGNTIYF	TGTGCCAGCAGCACCCGACAGGGGCCCGGAAACACCATATATTTT	TRBV7-2	TRBJ1-3	TRBD1	many
CSAPGVGRETNYGYTF	TGCAGCGCCCCCGGAGTGGGCAGGGAAACTAACTATGGCTACACCTTC	TRBV29-1	TRBJ1-2	NA	NA
CASSQLAGREQFF	TGTGCCAGCAGCCAATTGGCGGGGCGTGAGCAGTTCTTC	TRBV16	TRBJ2-1	NA	NA
CASAGGRDSPLHF	TGTGCCAGCGCAGGGGGTCGGGATTCACCCCTCCACTTT	TRBV2	TRBJ1-6	TRBD1	NA
CASSPGGRGEKLFF	TGTGCCAGCTCACCGGGCGGAAGGGGTGAAAAACTGTTTTTT	TRBV18	TRBJ1-4	NA	NA
CASRFRDRGSNEQFF	TGTGCCAGCAGATTCCGGGACAGGGGGTCCAATGAGCAGTTCTTC	TRBV7-8	TRBJ2-1	TRBD1	NA
CSARDPGNTGKLFF	TGCAGTGCTAGAGATCCAGGGAACACGGGTAAACTGTTTTTT	TRBV20-1	TRBJ1-4	NA	many
CSVEGELGGRETQYF	TGCAGCGTTGAAGGGGAATTAGGGGGCAGAGAGACCCAGTACTTC	TRBV29-1	TRBJ2-5	TRBD1	many